This paragraph reports one T cell receptor (beta chain). Its antigen is currently unknown. The data were produced by immunoSEQ multiplex PCR, yet TCRdb's version contains in-frame clones alone and is incomplete. The table shows about 9,900 clones, with roughly 92% occurring only once. The V segment lost 0 bases and the J segment 6 bases; nucleotides outside the gene matches: 9. The CDR3 totals 17 residues. Per germline, CDR1 SGHRS and CDR2 YFSETQ. This record belongs to a study of PD-1 blockade in classical Hodgkin lymphoma. Study-wide results and limits: Although disease activity or prior therapy may be involved, causes of the repertoire differences remain undefined. Patients who initiated nivolumab within 1 year of ASCT were excluded.

Autologous stem cell transplantation was followed by relapse in every patient, and brentuximab vedotin exposure varied. The specimen was peripheral blood mononuclear cells (PBMCs), collected at baseline. The V and J genes are TRBV5-1 and TRBJ1-2; 12 bases are a match to TRBD1. This TCR was recovered from a human donor with classical Hodgkin lymphoma. The CDR3 DNA is TGCGCCAGCAGCTTGGAGGGACAGGGGGCGGTAAATGATGGCTACACCTTC. The encoded protein is CASSLEGQGAVNDGYTF. The entire variable domain, with the rest obtained from reference TRBV5-1 and TRBJ1-2, is as follows: KAGVTQTPRYLIKTRGQQVTLSCSPISGHRSVSWYQQTPGQGLQFLFEYFSETQRNKGNFPGRFSGRQFSNSRSEMNVSTLELGDSALYLCASSLEGQGAVNDGYTFGSGTRLTVV.